This T cell receptor beta chain was captured in a study of OX40 agonist ivuxolimab in advanced cancers. The study in broad terms: Ivuxolimab was an agonistic, fully human IgG2 monoclonal antibody directed against OX40 (CD134), a costimulatory receptor. The purpose of peripheral TCRbeta sequencing was to test whether ivuxolimab changed TCR sequence diversity and led to clonal T-cell expansion. Intravenous ivuxolimab was administered to patients every 2 weeks at six dose levels: 0.01, 0.1, 0.3, 1.5, 3 and 10 mg/kg. Three dose-escalation patients achieved partial responses, one with hepatocellular carcinoma and two with cutaneous melanoma. A male proportion of almost 85% and a mean age of about 60 years, ranging from about 23 to 79, were recorded for the dose-escalation cohort. Prior anti-PD-1, anti-PD-L1 or anti-CTLA-4 therapy was permitted, and checkpoint inhibitors had been received by 40% to 50% of dose-escalation patients. Of the roughly 52 dose-escalation patients, hepatocellular carcinoma was present in around 19, melanoma in roughly 15, renal cell carcinoma in 9 and head and neck cancer in 9. The paper reports the monotherapy dose-escalation portion (N of about 51 patients) of the phase I ivuxolimab trial. Broader findings and caveats from the paper: The antigen specificity of the peripheral T cells that underwent clonal expansion was not determined. Low levels of normalized T-cell clonal expansion were also seen in some patients who did not respond. Clonal expansion of both CD4+ and CD8+ blood T cells was observed from baseline to week 6 at doses 0.1 to 3.0 mg/kg. Partial responders in the 0.1-3.0 mg/kg groups had among the lowest normalized peripheral clonal expansion, especially among CD8+ T cells. After ivuxolimab, more expanded clones were found on average in CD8+ T cells than in CD4+ T cells.

To sequence the TCRbeta CDR3 region, genomic DNA was isolated from the sorted cells. The immunoSEQ Assay was used to sequence the TCRbeta CDR3 regions. TCRdb mirrors the immuneACCESS table, restricted to in-frame sequences. Some clones are absent from its copies; in checked studies, under half trace to an unresolved V gene, and the reason for the others is unknown. The sample table lists under 90,000 clones, 84% of them with a count of one. The ten largest clonotypes hold approximately 2.1% of the sample. CDR3 length: 13 amino acids, cysteine to phenylalanine. Just CDR3 DNA is preserved here, 39 bases in frame from base 1. From the germline V gene, CDR1 is LGHNT and CDR2 is FRNRAP. The V end loses 2 bases and the J end loses 1 base, and a stretch of 5 bases separates them. The trial excluded patients who had a history of autoimmune disease or were on systemic immunosuppression. In every dose cohort, peripheral blood was drawn for TCR sequencing at baseline, cycle 4 day 1, and cycle 7 day 1. Samples were obtained from an open-label, multicenter, first-in-human phase I dose-escalation trial of ivuxolimab. The trial enrolled adults with locally advanced or metastatic head and neck squamous cell, hepatocellular, melanoma or renal cell carcinoma. Before TCR sequencing, CD4+ T cells and CD8+ T cells were sorted from peripheral blood as separate populations.

Compared with the rest of its sample, this clone is medium-sized (0.01 to 0.1%). What antigen it recognizes has not been identified. The input lacks base qualities; no much larger clone sits a single base away. Source: CD4+ or CD8+ T cells sorted from blood, taken in a trial of the OX40 agonist ivuxolimab. The clonotype originates from an adult with an advanced solid tumor such as melanoma, head and neck, liver or kidney cancer. The chain joins TRBV12-5 to TRBJ1-1, with the D gene uncertain. The nucleotide sequence reads as follows: TGTGCTAGTGGTTTGAAGGAGAACACTGAAGCTTTCTTT. Its amino acids are CASGLKENTEAFF.